This TCR beta chain was identified in a study of blood T cell repertoires in COVID-19. Study-wide context: Researchers got acute and convalescent COVID-19 samples from the United States, Italy and Spain. PBMCs, B-cell-depleted T cells, or T cells provided the cDNA or gDNA that made up the material.

Seattle patients were enrolled during active infection and followed longitudinally. Looked up from germline, CDR1 is SGDLS and CDR2 is YYNGEE. The V and J ends lost 3 bases and 0 bases respectively, with 4 bases between them. The CDR3 length is 12 residues. Method: immunoSEQ multiplex PCR; TCRdb's copy keeps in-frame clones and lacks some. The table shows over 150,000 clones, with 94% occurring only once. Sequencing input: peripheral blood. The V gene is TRBV9, the J gene TRBJ2-7; D call uncertain. This sequence was found in a man aged 30 to 39 with COVID-19, enrolled during active disease. This CDR3 is CASSASSYEQYF. The CDR3 nucleotides read TGTGCCAGCAGCGCCAGCTCCTACGAGCAGTACTTC. The full variable domain, with the rest looked up from reference TRBV9 and TRBJ2-7, is DSGVTQTPKHLITATGQRVTLRCSPRSGDLSVYWYQQSLDQGLQFLIQYYNGEERAKGNILERFSAQQFPDLHSELNLSSLELGDSALYFCASSASSYEQYFGPGTRLTVT.